The present T cell receptor beta chain was sequenced within a study of T-cell reconstitution after alpha-beta-depleted transplantation in children. This clonotype has ten or more counts. Unique molecular identifiers tagged the TCRbeta library. TCRdb reprocessed the PCR reads with MiXCR, giving one entry per CDR3 protein. The data show 140,000 or so distinct CDR3 sequences, about 9% seen once. The V and J ends lost 4 bases and 2 bases respectively, with 9 bases between them. The length of the CDR3 is 13 residues. In germline, CDR1 is SGHTA, CDR2 FQGNSA. The sequencing used PBMCs, mostly from graft donor cells, collected 180 days after TCRalphabeta/CD19-depleted stem cell transplant. The V and J genes are TRBV7-2 and TRBJ2-7; D perhaps matches TRBD1 (5 bases). The source is a female patient aged 2-10 years who had a stem cell transplant for congenital amegakaryocytic thrombocytopenia, so the T cells may come from the graft donor. This CDR3 is CASSSQGPYEQYF. In DNA form, the CDR3 reads TGTGCCAGCAGCTCGCAGGGTCCCTACGAGCAGTACTTC.